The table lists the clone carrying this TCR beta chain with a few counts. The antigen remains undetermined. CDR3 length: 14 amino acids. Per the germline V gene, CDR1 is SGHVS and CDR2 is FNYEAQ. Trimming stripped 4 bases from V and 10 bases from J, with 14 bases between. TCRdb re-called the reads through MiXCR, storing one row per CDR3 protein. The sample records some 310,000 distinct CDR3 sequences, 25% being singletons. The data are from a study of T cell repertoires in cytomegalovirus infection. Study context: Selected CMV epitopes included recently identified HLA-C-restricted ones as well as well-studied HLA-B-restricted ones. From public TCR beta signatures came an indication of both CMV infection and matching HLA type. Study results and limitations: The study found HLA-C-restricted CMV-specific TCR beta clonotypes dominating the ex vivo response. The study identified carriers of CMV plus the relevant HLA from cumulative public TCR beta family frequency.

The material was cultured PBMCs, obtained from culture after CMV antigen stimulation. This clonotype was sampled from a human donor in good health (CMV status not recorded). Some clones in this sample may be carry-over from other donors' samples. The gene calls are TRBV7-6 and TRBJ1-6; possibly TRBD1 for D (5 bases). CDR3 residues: CASSSGPLPSPLHF. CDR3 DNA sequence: TGTGCCAGCAGCTCGGGACCACTCCCCTCACCCCTCCACTTT.